This TCR beta chain was captured by sequencing in a study of T cells after yellow fever vaccination. Study findings and constraints: Abundant bulk-population clonotypes could contaminate the FACS-sorted repertoires. Weaker in magnitude, the secondary response showed a faster peak on day 5 versus 15. The booster saw the reappearance of most primary-vaccination clones (approximately 97% CD4, almost 90% CD8).

The study made its TCR cDNA through 5'RACE template switching. That step introduced a universal primer site along with UMIs. MiXCR was run by TCRdb on the 5' RACE reads, yielding one entry per CDR3 protein. The sample has approximately 300,000 distinct CDR3 sequences, around a tenth seen once. In regard to this clonotype: Its antigen is not known.

The CDR3 totals 12 residues. Germline lookup yields CDR1 SQVTM and CDR2 ANQGSEA. The ends were cut back, 5 bases at V and 4 bases at J, with 12 bases in the middle. The clonotype originates from a man aged 18 to 29 who received the YFV17D yellow fever vaccine. The genes are TRBV29-1 and TRBJ2-7; D unresolved. Here the sequenced sample was CD4+ T cells sorted from PBMCs, taken 45 days after the yellow fever booster vaccination. The CDR3 DNA is TGCAGCGTTTCGGTAGGACGTTACGAGCAGTACTTC. Residues: CSVSVGRYEQYF.